This entry concerns a single T cell receptor beta chain. What it recognizes is unknown. A much larger clone differs from this one at a single base, so this may be a read error. This sample was included in a study of molecular identifiers for immune sequencing clone quantification. Findings and caveats of the study: Clones above 20 RNA copies contained over 99% of effector molecules and under 1% of naive molecules.

Library preparation followed earlier protocols using designated TCR primers. In TCRdb, the PCR reads were re-called with MiXCR into one record per CDR3 protein. The top ten clones hold 0.75% to 0.8% of a sample with under 800,000 distinct CDR3 sequences, less than 30% of them seen once. Trimming shortened V by 5 bases and J by 8 bases, and 24 bases separated the two germline ends. CDR1 SNHLY and CDR2 FYNNEI come from the germline V gene. The CDR3 totals 17 residues. The receptor was isolated from a human donor in good health. Some libraries in this study had Jurkat cell RNA spiked in. This chain connects TRBV2 to TRBJ1-4, with D possibly TRBD1 on 5 matching bases. Sequenced material: naive CD8+ T cells from blood, with Jurkat cell RNA spiked in. The subset here: FACS-sorted CD8+CD4-CCR7+CD45RA+ naive T cells. The CDR3 DNA is TGTGCCAGCAGTACAGCCTCTTCCGGGGAGGACAAGGAAAAACTGTTTTTT. Its protein is CASSTASSGEDKEKLFF.